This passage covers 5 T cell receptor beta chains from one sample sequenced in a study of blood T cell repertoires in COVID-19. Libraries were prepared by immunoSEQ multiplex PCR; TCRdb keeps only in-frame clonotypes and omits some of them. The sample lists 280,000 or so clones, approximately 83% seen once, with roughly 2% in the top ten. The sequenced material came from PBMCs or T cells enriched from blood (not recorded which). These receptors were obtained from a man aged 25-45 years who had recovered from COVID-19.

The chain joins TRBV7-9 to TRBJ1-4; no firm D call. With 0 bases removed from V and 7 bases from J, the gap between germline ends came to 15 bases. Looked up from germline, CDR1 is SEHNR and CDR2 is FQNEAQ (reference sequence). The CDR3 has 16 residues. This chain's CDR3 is CASSLARPRGSEKLFF. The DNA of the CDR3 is TGTGCCAGCAGCTTAGCTCGTCCACGGGGTTCTGAAAAACTGTTTTTT.

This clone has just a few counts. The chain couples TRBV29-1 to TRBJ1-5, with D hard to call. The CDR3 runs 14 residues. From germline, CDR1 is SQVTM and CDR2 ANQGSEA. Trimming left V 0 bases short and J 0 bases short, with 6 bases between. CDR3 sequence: CSVEDRYSNQPQHF. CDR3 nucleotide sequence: TGCAGCGTTGAAGATAGATATAGCAATCAGCCCCAGCATTTT. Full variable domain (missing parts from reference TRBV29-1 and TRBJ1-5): SAVISQKPSRDICQRGTSLTIQCQVDSQVTMMFWYRQQPGQSLTLIATANQGSEATYESGFVIDKFPISRPNLTFSTLTVSNMSPEDSSIYLCSVEDRYSNQPQHFGDGTRLSIL.

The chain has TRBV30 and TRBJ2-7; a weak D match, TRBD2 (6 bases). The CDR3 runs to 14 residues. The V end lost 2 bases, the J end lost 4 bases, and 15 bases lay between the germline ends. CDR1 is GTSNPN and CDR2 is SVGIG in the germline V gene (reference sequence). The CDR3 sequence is CAWSTGGSGYEQYF. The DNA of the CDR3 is TGTGCCTGGAGTACTGGAGGGTCAGGATACGAGCAGTACTTC. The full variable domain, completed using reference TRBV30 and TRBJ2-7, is SQTIHQWPATLVQPVGSPLSLECTVEGTSNPNLYWYRQAAGRGLQLLFYSVGIGQISSEVPQNLSASRPQDRQFILSSKKLLLSDSGFYLCAWSTGGSGYEQYFGPGTRLTVT.

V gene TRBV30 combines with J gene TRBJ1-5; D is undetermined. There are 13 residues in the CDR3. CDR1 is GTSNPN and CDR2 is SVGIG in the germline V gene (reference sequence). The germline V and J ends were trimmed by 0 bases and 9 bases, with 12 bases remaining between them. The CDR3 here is CAWSVDLPGPQHF. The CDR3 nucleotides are TGTGCCTGGAGTGTAGACCTACCGGGGCCCCAGCATTTT.

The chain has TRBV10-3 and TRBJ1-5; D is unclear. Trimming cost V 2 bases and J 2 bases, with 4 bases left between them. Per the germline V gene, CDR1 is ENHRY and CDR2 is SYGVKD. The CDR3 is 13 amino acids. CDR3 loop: CAISEAGNQPQHF. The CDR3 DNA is TGTGCCATCAGTGAGGCAGGCAATCAGCCCCAGCATTTT.